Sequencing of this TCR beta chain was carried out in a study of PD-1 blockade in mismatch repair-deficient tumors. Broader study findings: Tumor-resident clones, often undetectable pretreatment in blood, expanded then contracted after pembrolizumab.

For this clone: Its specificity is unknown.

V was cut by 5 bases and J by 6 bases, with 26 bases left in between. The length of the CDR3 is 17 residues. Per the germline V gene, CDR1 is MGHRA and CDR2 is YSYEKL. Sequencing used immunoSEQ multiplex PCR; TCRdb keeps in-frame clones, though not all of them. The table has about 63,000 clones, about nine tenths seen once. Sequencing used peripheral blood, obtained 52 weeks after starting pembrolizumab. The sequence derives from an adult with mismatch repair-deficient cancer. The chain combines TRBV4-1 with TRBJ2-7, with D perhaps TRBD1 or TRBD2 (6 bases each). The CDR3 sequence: CASSDESGQGGIGEQYF. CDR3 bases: TGCGCCAGCAGCGACGAATCAGGACAAGGGGGGATTGGCGAGCAGTACTTC.